Shown below are 28 T cell receptor beta chains from a single sample sequenced in a study of T cells after yellow fever vaccination. TCRdb reanalysed the 5' RACE reads using MiXCR and keeps one entry per CDR3 protein. The profile shows hundreds of thousands of distinct CDR3 sequences, 12% of them singletons. This specimen was CD4+ T cells sorted from PBMCs, taken 15 days after the yellow fever booster vaccination. Every receptor here comes from a man between 18 and 29 years old who received the YFV17D yellow fever vaccine.

Many counts were recorded for this clonotype. The chain has TRBV5-1 and TRBJ2-7; 7 bases agree with TRBD2. Germline CDR1 reads SGHRS; CDR2 reads YFSETQ. The trim removed 3 bases at V and 2 bases at J, leaving 17 bases unmatched. CDR3 length: 18 residues. CDR3 protein: CASSSSPGGRSTAYEQYF. DNA of the CDR3: TGCGCCAGCAGCTCATCGCCAGGCGGGAGAAGTACGGCCTACGAGCAGTACTTC.

This sequence joins TRBV20-1 and TRBJ2-1; D is possibly TRBD2 (6 bases). The CDR3 extends over 11 amino acids. Per the germline V gene, CDR1 is DFQATT and CDR2 is SNEGSKA (reference sequence). The CDR3 nucleotides read TGCGGAACTAGCAGTTACAATGAGCAGTTCTTC. It codes for CGTSSYNEQFF.

This clonotype occurred a few times. V is TRBV6-5 and J is TRBJ2-3, with D hard to call. This CDR3 has 14 amino acids. The V end lost 0 bases, the J end lost 0 bases, and 4 bases lay between the germline ends. Germline V gene data show CDR1 as MNHEY and CDR2 as SVGAGI. CDR3 DNA: TGTGCCAGCAGTTACTCGTACAGCACAGATACGCAGTATTTT. Its protein product is CASSYSYSTDTQYF.

The sample holds a few counts of this clonotype. The chain recombines TRBV4-3 with TRBJ1-2; D is undetermined. The CDR3 length is 15 residues. The germline V gene has CDR1 LGHNA and CDR2 YSLEER. Deletions cut 0 bases from V and 3 bases from J, with 11 bases between. The DNA for the CDR3 is TGCGCCAGCAGCCAAGATCCCCTGGGATACTATGGCTACACCTTC. Translating it yields CASSQDPLGYYGYTF.

CDR3 region: CAISRTGFNEKLFF. The CDR3 DNA follows: TGTGCCATCAGTCGGACAGGATTTAATGAAAAACTGTTTTTT. This chain links TRBV10-3 with TRBJ1-4; 7 bases map to TRBD1. The germline CDR1 and CDR2 sequences are ENHRY and SYGVKD. V lost 5 bases, J lost 4 bases, and 4 bases stayed unmatched. The CDR3 has 14 residues.

This clonotype showed up many times. J is TRBJ2-7 and V is TRBV2; a possible D gene is TRBD2 (5 bases). This CDR3 spans 13 amino acids. Germline CDR1 and CDR2: SNHLY and FYNNEI. Trimming removed 4 bases from V and 6 bases from J, with 13 bases in between. The CDR3 sequence is CASSALLGGEQYF. CDR3 sequence (DNA): TGTGCCAGCAGTGCCCTCCTTGGAGGCGAGCAGTACTTC.

V gene TRBV5-1 combines with J gene TRBJ1-2; 7 bases are a match to TRBD1. Looked up from germline, CDR1 is SGHRS and CDR2 is YFSETQ. The CDR3 contains 16 residues. With 2 bases clipped from V and 6 bases from J, the junction kept 13 bases outside the gene matches. The DNA for the CDR3 is TGCGCCAGCAGCTTCGTAACAGGGGAAGGGGAGAATGGCTACACCTTC. This codes for CASSFVTGEGENGYTF.

This chain connects TRBV3-1 to TRBJ2-2; D uncertain. V lost 1 base to trimming and J lost 2 bases, with 11 bases between them. The CDR3 has 16 amino acids. CDR1 LGHDT and CDR2 YNNKEL come from the germline V gene (reference sequence). CDR3 sequence (DNA): TGTGCCAGCAGCCAAGCCGAGCCATTAAACACCGGGGAGCTGTTTTTT. Translating gives CASSQAEPLNTGELFF.

This chain uses TRBV7-8 with TRBJ2-3; tentative D call: TRBD1 (5 bases). The CDR3 has 15 residues. Trimming left V 5 bases short and J 4 bases short, with 16 bases between. CDR1 is SGHVS and CDR2 is FQNEAQ in the germline V gene. Written as DNA, the CDR3 is TGTGCCAGCAGCCCCCCGCAGGGTGATGCAGATACGCAGTATTTT. Protein sequence: CASSPPQGDADTQYF. Together with reference TRBV7-8 and TRBJ2-3, the CDR3 gives the full variable domain: GAGVSQSPRYKVAKRGQDVALRCDPISGHVSLFWYQQALGQGPEFLTYFQNEAQLDKSGLPSDRFFAERPEGSVSTLKIQRTQQEDSAVYLCASSPPQGDADTQYFGPGTRLTVL.

This clonotype was seen only a few times. The V call is TRBV7-2, the J call TRBJ1-2, with 7 bases identical to TRBD1. The ends lost 5 bases at V and 0 bases at J; junction bases unmatched: 6. This CDR3 contains 15 residues. The V gene's germline CDR1 is SGHTA and CDR2 FQGNSA. The CDR3: CASSRLGTANYGYTF. CDR3 DNA: TGTGCCAGCAGCCGACTTGGGACAGCTAACTATGGCTACACCTTC.

The chain is built from TRBV9 and TRBJ2-5; the D gene is possibly TRBD2 (7 bases). This CDR3 region has 16 residues. Germline V gene data show CDR1 as SGDLS and CDR2 as YYNGEE. Trimming took off 0 bases at V and 2 bases at J, with 14 bases between the two ends. The CDR3 here is CASSVAAGASQETQYF. Written as DNA, the CDR3 is TGTGCCAGCAGCGTAGCGGCGGGGGCGTCTCAAGAGACCCAGTACTTC. The whole variable domain, filled in from reference TRBV9 and TRBJ2-5, reads DSGVTQTPKHLITATGQRVTLRCSPRSGDLSVYWYQQSLDQGLQFLIQYYNGEERAKGNILERFSAQQFPDLHSELNLSSLELGDSALYFCASSVAAGASQETQYFGPGTRLLVL.

Only a few counts were recorded for this clonotype. The V call is TRBV28, the J call TRBJ1-2; no clear D. The CDR3 covers 12 residues. CDR1 MDHEN and CDR2 SYDVKM come from the germline V gene. V lost 2 bases to trimming and J lost 7 bases, with 8 bases between them. CDR3 sequence reads: CASSLRRIGYTF. CDR3 nucleotides: TGTGCCAGCAGTTTAAGGCGGATTGGCTACACCTTC.

This clonotype was counted between two and nine times. The gene calls are TRBV12-3 or TRBV12-4 and TRBJ1-4; TRBD1 is a possible D gene (6 bases). Trimming stripped 1 base from V and 8 bases from J, with 14 bases between. This CDR3 contains 15 residues. The CDR3 loop reads CASSLGRRGGEKLFF. Here the CDR3 DNA reads TGTGCCAGCAGTTTAGGTCGCAGGGGAGGCGAAAAACTGTTTTTT.

At least ten counts were recorded for this clonotype. The rearrangement uses TRBV7-9 and TRBJ2-5, with 8 bases matching TRBD2. The CDR3 sequence is 14 residues long. Germline trimming cut 3 bases from V and 2 bases from J; bases unmatched to any gene: 2. Germline lookup yields CDR1 SEHNR and CDR2 FQNEAQ (reference sequence). CDR3 protein: CASSLASGQETQYF. CDR3 nucleotide sequence: TGTGCCAGCAGCTTGGCTAGCGGGCAAGAGACCCAGTACTTC. Supplemented by reference TRBV7-9 and TRBJ2-5, the full variable domain reads DTGVSQNPRHKITKRGQNVTFRCDPISEHNRLYWYRQTLGQGPEFLTYFQNEAQLEKSRLLSDRFSAERPKGSFSTLEIQRTEQGDSAMYLCASSLASGQETQYFGPGTRLLVL.

This clonotype was detected only a few times. The genes are TRBV29-1 and TRBJ2-3, with 7 bases identical to TRBD2. Germline CDR1 is SQVTM and CDR2 is ANQGSEA. V gave up 7 bases and J gave up 4 bases; unmatched junction bases: 5. This CDR3 spans 12 amino acids. The CDR3 spells CSAGGGADTQYF. DNA for the CDR3: TGCAGCGCGGGGGGAGGTGCAGATACGCAGTATTTT.

This clonotype has more than one count but fewer than ten. The chain uses TRBV20-1 and TRBJ1-4; D is undetermined. Germline V gene sequence: CDR1 DFQATT, CDR2 SNEGSKA (reference sequence). This CDR3 is 14 amino acids long. Here the CDR3 reads CRAAGILYGEKLFF. CDR3 bases: TGCAGGGCTGCGGGGATACTCTACGGTGAAAAACTGTTTTTT.

This clonotype was seen a few times. The genes are TRBV5-1 and TRBJ2-7, with D tentatively TRBD2 (5 bases). V shed 1 base and J shed 5 bases, with 16 bases lying between them. The CDR3 covers 15 residues. CDR1 is SGHRS and CDR2 is YFSETQ in the germline V gene. The CDR3 reads CASSLPSGDGDEQYF. CDR3 nucleotide sequence: TGCGCCAGCAGCTTGCCTTCCGGGGATGGCGACGAGCAGTACTTC.

The chain has TRBV7-2 and TRBJ1-2; D is uncertain. The CDR3 is made up of 14 amino acids. From germline, CDR1 is SGHTA and CDR2 FQGNSA. V lost 1 base and J lost 3, with 9 bases in between. CDR3 nucleotide sequence: TGTGCCAGCAGCTTAGTTACGGGTTACTATGGCTACACCTTC. Protein product: CASSLVTGYYGYTF.

The V gene is TRBV12-3 or TRBV12-4, the J gene TRBJ2-7; no clear D gene. V was pared by 2 bases and J by 6 bases, with 5 bases between. There are 11 residues in the CDR3. For the CDR3, the DNA is TGTGCCAGCAGTTTACGCTCCGAGCAGTACTTC. It specifies CASSLRSEQYF.

This clonotype appeared a few times. The V call is TRBV20-1, the J call TRBJ2-7; D is perhaps TRBD1 (6 bases). V was shortened by 2 bases and J by 3 bases, with 14 bases between the two germline ends. The CDR3 is 14 residues long. Per the germline V gene, CDR1 is DFQATT and CDR2 is SNEGSKA (reference sequence). The CDR3 DNA is TGCAGTGCTAGACCCCACACAGGGAGCTACGAGCAGTACGTC. Encoded protein: CSARPHTGSYEQYV.

This clonotype has a handful of counts. The chain joins TRBV24-1 to TRBJ1-5; D is unclear. This CDR3 is built from 12 residues. Germline V CDR1 and CDR2: KGHDR, SFDVKD. Trimming shortened V by 4 bases and J by 6 bases, and 6 bases separated the two germline ends. The CDR3 loop is CATSEEGQPQHF. The CDR3 bases are TGTGCCACCAGTGAGGAGGGTCAGCCCCAGCATTTT.

The J gene is TRBJ1-3, the V gene TRBV6-5; D is unclear. The germline V and J ends were trimmed by 0 bases and 3 bases, with 9 bases remaining between them. Germline assignment: CDR1 MNHEY and CDR2 SVGAGI. The CDR3 has 15 residues. The CDR3 DNA is TGTGCCAGCAGTTACTCGGTCCACGTTGGAAACACCATATATTTT. It encodes CASSYSVHVGNTIYF.

This clonotype turned up a few times. The V gene is TRBV12-3 or TRBV12-4, the J gene TRBJ2-2, with D perhaps TRBD2 (6 bases). The CDR3 consists of 15 residues. The V gene lost 3 bases and the J gene lost 4 bases, with 12 bases spanning the gap. CDR3 in amino acids: CASSFTGGGTGELFF. The CDR3 region has the DNA TGTGCCAGCAGTTTCACCGGGGGAGGCACCGGGGAGCTGTTTTTT.

This clonotype was detected many times. The V call is TRBV20-1, the J call TRBJ1-5; a possible D gene is TRBD1 (5 bases). Trimming pared 3 bases from V and 4 bases from J, leaving 7 bases between. The CDR3 spans 12 residues. Germline CDR1 DFQATT, CDR2 SNEGSKA (reference sequence). The chain's CDR3 is CSARGPNQPQHF. CDR3 DNA sequence: TGCAGTGCTAGGGGACCTAATCAGCCCCAGCATTTT.

A few counts support this clonotype. CDR3 residues: CSVSTYYNEQFF. The CDR3 DNA reads TGCAGTGTTTCGACATATTACAATGAGCAGTTCTTC. The chain couples TRBV20-1 to TRBJ2-1; D is uncertain. V was pared by 7 bases and J by 4 bases, with 11 bases between. The CDR3 covers 12 residues. Germline V gene data show CDR1 as DFQATT and CDR2 as SNEGSKA (reference sequence).

This clonotype was counted at least ten times. V usage is TRBV7-2 and J usage is TRBJ2-7, with a tentative D call TRBD1 (6 bases). CDR3 length: 15 amino acids. Germline lookup yields CDR1 SGHTA and CDR2 FQGNSA. Trimming stripped 0 bases from V and 7 bases from J, with 16 bases between. CDR3 nucleotides: TGTGCCAGCAGCTTAGCGGGGGCACCCCTGGGGGAGCAGTACTTC. Translated: CASSLAGAPLGEQYF.

This clonotype was seen only a few times. V is TRBV6-5 and J is TRBJ1-2, with 8 bases lining up with TRBD1. Per the germline V gene, CDR1 is MNHEY and CDR2 is SVGAGI. This CDR3 comprises 13 residues. V lost 6 bases to trimming and J lost 8 bases; unmatched junction nucleotides: 8. CDR3 in amino acids: CASRLDRAGGYTF. The CDR3 DNA reads TGTGCCAGCAGGTTGGACAGGGCGGGCGGCTACACCTTC.

This clonotype was seen many times. This chain connects TRBV5-1 to TRBJ2-3, with D perhaps matching TRBD1 (5 bases). The CDR3 has 15 amino acids. From germline, CDR1 is SGHRS and CDR2 YFSETQ. Trimming took 1 base from V and 2 from J, leaving 11 bases between them. The CDR3 loop reads CASSLTGDNTDTQYF. The CDR3 bases are TGCGCCAGCAGCTTGACAGGCGATAACACAGATACGCAGTATTTT. Full variable domain (missing parts from reference TRBV5-1 and TRBJ2-3): KAGVTQTPRYLIKTRGQQVTLSCSPISGHRSVSWYQQTPGQGLQFLFEYFSETQRNKGNFPGRFSGRQFSNSRSEMNVSTLELGDSALYLCASSLTGDNTDTQYFGPGTRLTVL.